This TCR beta chain was sequenced during a study of control samples from healthy donors and cancer patients. Libraries were prepared by immunoSEQ multiplex PCR; TCRdb keeps only in-frame clonotypes and omits some of them. There are about 160,000 clones in the sample; around 96% occur only once, and more than 8% lies in the top ten. This CDR3 is built from 16 residues. Trimming took off 1 base at V and 1 base at J, with 11 bases between the two ends. The germline gives CDR1 SGDLS, CDR2 YYNGEE. The sequence was obtained from a woman aged 35 to 49 in good health. The chain combines TRBV9 with TRBJ2-2, with D tentatively TRBD2 (6 bases). The sample taken for sequencing was blood. CDR3 DNA: TGTGCCAGCAGCGTACCTGGAGGGGAGAACACCGGGGAGCTGTTTTTT. This codes for CASSVPGGENTGELFF.